A single sample gave rise to the 19 T cell receptor beta chains below, sequenced in a study of T cells in Graves' hyperthyroidism and ophthalmopathy. TCR beta CDR3 sequences were amplified from RNA transcripts. The primer set for the first-round RT-PCR of the TCR CDR3 was HTBI. TCRdb reprocessed the multiplex PCR reads via MiXCR and lists one record per CDR3 protein. This table holds around 300,000 distinct CDR3 sequences, 13% found once. The sample comprised blood. The receptors come from a woman between 25 and 40 years old with Graves' hyperthyroidism that later progressed to Graves' ophthalmopathy.

This clonotype was recorded at least ten times. The chain employs TRBV2 and TRBJ2-3; 9 nucleotides agree with TRBD2. Losses at the gene ends were 3 bases for V and 4 bases for J; bases not matched to a gene: 5. Looked up from germline, CDR1 is SNHLY and CDR2 is FYNNEI. This CDR3 comprises 15 residues. The CDR3 here is CASSEIAGASDTQYF. The CDR3 DNA reads TGTGCCAGCAGTGAGATAGCGGGAGCGTCAGATACGCAGTATTTT.

The J gene is TRBJ1-2, the V gene TRBV28, with D possibly being TRBD1 (5 bases). Germline-derived CDR1 and CDR2 are MDHEN and SYDVKM. Trimming took off 3 bases at V and 7 bases at J, with 15 bases between the two ends. The CDR3 consists of 14 residues. CDR3 sequence (DNA): TGTGCCAGCAGTTTGTCGGGGGGGACTCTTGGCTACACCTTC. Amino acid sequence: CASSLSGGTLGYTF.

The sample holds many counts of this clonotype. The rearrangement joins TRBV11-2 to TRBJ2-7, with 9 bases matching TRBD1. The CDR3 extends over 16 amino acids. Per germline, CDR1 SGHAT and CDR2 FQNNGV. V was clipped by 4 bases and J by 0 bases; unmatched bases: 7. Here the CDR3 DNA reads TGTGCCAGCAGCTCCGCCGGGACAGGGATCTCCTACGAGCAGTACTTC. Translated: CASSSAGTGISYEQYF. The full variable domain, rest sourced from reference TRBV11-2 and TRBJ2-7, is EAGVAQSPRYKIIEKRQSVAFWCNPISGHATLYWYQQILGQGPKLLIQFQNNGVVDDSQLPKDRFSAERLKGVDSTLKIQPAKLEDSAVYLCASSSAGTGISYEQYFGPGTRLTVT.

This clonotype has more than one count but fewer than ten. The chain employs TRBV5-6 and TRBJ1-1; unclear D gene. The CDR3 runs 13 residues. Germline V gene sequence: CDR1 SGHDT, CDR2 YYEEEE. V was trimmed by 4 bases and J by 3 bases, leaving 10 bases between them. In DNA, the CDR3 is TGTGCCAGCAGCCGGGAACCATACACTGAAGCTTTCTTT. Amino acids: CASSREPYTEAFF.

This clonotype was seen at least ten times. The chain is built from TRBV11-2 and TRBJ2-7; TRBD2 aligns across 12 bases. Germline lookup yields CDR1 SGHAT and CDR2 FQNNGV. J lost 5 bases, V lost 5 bases, and 10 bases had no gene match. The CDR3 has 16 amino acids. As DNA, the CDR3 is TGTGCCAGCAGCCTGGTCCTAGCGGGAGGGCGGAACGAGCAGTACTTC. The encoded protein is CASSLVLAGGRNEQYF.

This clonotype was seen at least ten times. The rearrangement joins TRBV20-1 to TRBJ2-5; 10 bases are a match to TRBD2. V gave up 3 bases and J gave up 2 bases; unmatched junction bases: 12. CDR1 is DFQATT and CDR2 is SNEGSKA in the germline V gene (reference sequence). The CDR3 runs to 17 residues. The CDR3 spells CSASGGQAGGQQETQYF. CDR3 bases: TGCAGTGCTAGCGGGGGTCAAGCGGGAGGGCAACAAGAGACCCAGTACTTC.

This clonotype was counted many times. The CDR3 sequence is CASTEGSLAVTQYF. CDR3 nucleotides: TGTGCCAGCACCGAGGGGAGCCTAGCGGTGACGCAGTATTTT. The chain combines TRBV7-2 with TRBJ2-3, with TRBD2 matching over 7 bases. V gave up 7 bases and J gave up 9 bases; unmatched junction bases: 13. Germline V gene data show CDR1 as SGHTA and CDR2 as FQGNSA. The CDR3 is made up of 14 amino acids.

The CDR3: CASSAVGSAASNYGYTF. In DNA form, the CDR3 reads TGTGCCAGCAGCGCGGTCGGGAGCGCAGCCTCTAACTATGGCTACACCTTC. The chain joins TRBV9 to TRBJ1-2; no clear D. The CDR3 runs to 17 residues. Trimming removed 3 bases from V and 0 bases from J, with 18 bases in between. Looked up from germline, CDR1 is SGDLS and CDR2 is YYNGEE.

This clonotype was counted many times. The chain is built from TRBV20-1 and TRBJ2-5, with 7 bases lining up with TRBD1. V trimming: 0 bases; J trimming: 5 bases; junction bases outside the gene matches: 9. There are 15 residues in the CDR3. In germline, CDR1 is DFQATT, CDR2 SNEGSKA (reference sequence). The CDR3 DNA reads as TGCAGTGCTAGAGATGCGACAGGGCTAACGGAGACCCAGTACTTC. Protein product: CSARDATGLTETQYF.

This clonotype was seen at least ten times. DNA of the CDR3: TGCAGTGCTAGAGATGGGGGGGTAAGGGGCGCTGAAGCTTTCTTT. It specifies CSARDGGVRGAEAFF. The chain is built from TRBV20-1 and TRBJ1-1, with D perhaps matching TRBD1 (5 bases). The CDR3 sequence is 15 residues long. Germline CDR1 reads DFQATT; CDR2 reads SNEGSKA (reference sequence). Trimming took 0 bases from V and 6 from J, leaving 17 bases between them.

The V and J genes are TRBV7-2 and TRBJ2-1; 8 bases match TRBD2. The length of the CDR3 is 11 residues. After removal of 5 bases from V and 15 bases from J, the junction contained 6 bases not matched to a gene. Germline V gene lookup returns CDR1 SGHTA and CDR2 FQGNSA. The CDR3 nucleotides are TGTGCCAGCAGCCCCGGGACTAGTCCGTTCTTC. As protein: CASSPGTSPFF.

This clonotype was detected a few times. A much larger clone lies a single base off, so this may be a read error. CDR3 sequence reads: CANSFLAGEGTQYF. The CDR3 bases are TGTGCCAACAGCTTTCTAGCGGGAGAGGGGACCCAGTACTTC. The chain joins TRBV7-2 to TRBJ2-5; 10 bases map to TRBD2. The length of the CDR3 is 14 residues. The germline CDR1 and CDR2 sequences are SGHTA and FQGNSA.

This clonotype was counted ten times or more. This chain joins TRBV5-1 and TRBJ1-1; D unclear. V was cut by 0 bases and J by 7 bases, with 10 bases left in between. This CDR3 has 13 residues. Germline CDR1 SGHRS, CDR2 YFSETQ. The CDR3 sequence is CASSLGGLGEAFF. The CDR3 DNA reads as TGCGCCAGCAGCTTGGGAGGGTTGGGTGAAGCTTTCTTT.

For this clonotype: Since a much larger clone is just one base distant, this may be a read error. This chain joins TRBV14 and TRBJ2-7; no reliable D call. This CDR3 is 12 amino acids long. The V end lost 0 bases, the J end lost 3 bases, and 3 bases lay between the germline ends. Per germline, CDR1 SGHDN and CDR2 FVKESK. CDR3 region: CASSQDHYEQYF. In DNA form, the CDR3 reads TGTGCCAGCAGCCAAGACCACTACGAGCAGTACTTC.

This clonotype was seen at least ten times. The chain combines TRBV4-2 with TRBJ2-1; D unclear. Per germline, CDR1 LGHNA and CDR2 YNFKEQ. Trimming removed 1 base from V and 8 bases from J, with 12 bases in between. The CDR3 consists of 14 residues. CDR3 loop: CASSQGVEPDEQFF. CDR3 coding DNA: TGTGCCAGCAGCCAAGGAGTGGAACCCGATGAGCAGTTCTTC.

This chain joins TRBV28 and TRBJ1-5; D is undetermined. The CDR3 contains 14 residues. The V end lost 3 bases, the J end lost 6 bases, and 12 bases lay between the germline ends. Germline V gene data show CDR1 as MDHEN and CDR2 as SYDVKM. CDR3: CASSLEGAVQPQHF. The CDR3, as DNA: TGTGCCAGCAGTTTGGAGGGCGCGGTTCAGCCCCAGCATTTT.

A remark on this clonotype: This could be a read error, since a much larger clone is one nucleotide away. V gene TRBV6-2 or TRBV6-3 combines with J gene TRBJ2-1; TRBD2 agrees at 11 bases. CDR1 and CDR2 (germline): MNHEY, SVGEGT. Germline trimming cut 10 bases from V and 8 bases from J; bases unmatched to any gene: 22. The CDR3 is 18 residues long. The CDR3 reads CATTGLADPLKRWDEQFF. CDR3 sequence (DNA): TGTGCCACTACGGGACTAGCGGACCCGTTAAAGCGGTGGGATGAGCAGTTCTTC.

This clonotype appeared many times. V is TRBV29-1 and J is TRBJ2-1; D not resolved. The germline gives CDR1 SQVTM, CDR2 ANQGSEA. The CDR3 consists of 12 residues. V was shortened by 1 base and J by 4 bases, with 5 bases between the two germline ends. The DNA of the CDR3 is TGCAGCGTTGAAGGGAATTACAATGAGCAGTTCTTC. The encoded protein is CSVEGNYNEQFF.

CDR3 amino acids: CASSLLGQRNTEAFF. The CDR3, as DNA: TGTGCCAGCAGCCTCCTCGGACAGAGGAACACTGAAGCTTTCTTT. V and J are TRBV6-2 or TRBV6-3 and TRBJ1-1, with TRBD1 as a possible D gene (6 bases). This CDR3 spans 15 amino acids. Germline V lookup: CDR1 MNHEY, CDR2 SVGEGT. The V end lost 6 bases, the J end lost 1 base, and 15 bases lay between the germline ends.